This T cell receptor beta chain was found in a study of glioma-infiltrating T cells after dendritic cell vaccination. Overall study: Glioblastoma patients came from Phase I and II dendritic cell vaccination trials. Post-vaccination tumor came from repeat resection after recurrence; four to six pre/post pairs existed.

The protocol was immunoSEQ multiplex PCR, while the TCRdb copy is restricted to in-frame clones and leaves out a portion. The sample holds a few thousand clones, 70% to 90% seen once. The time point: after dendritic cell vaccination, including at tumor progression/relapse. Monocyte-derived dendritic cells, cultured approximately seven days with IL-4 and GM-CSF, were pulsed with autologous tumor lysate. This clone is a singleton in its sample. The antigen is not known. The CDR3 sequence is 18 residues long. Germline V CDR1 and CDR2: LNHNV, YYDKDF (reference sequence). Trimming took 0 bases from V and 4 from J; bases not matched to a gene: 10. Overall study results and limits: Longer survival after dendritic cell vaccination followed higher pretreatment TIL content.

Material: tumor tissue, obtained after dendritic cell vaccination. The source of this sequence is a human donor with glioblastoma. The rearrangement uses TRBV15 and TRBJ2-2; 8 bases are shared with TRBD2. Here the CDR3 reads CATSRDHGTSQSTGELFF. CDR3 nucleotides: TGTGCCACCAGCAGAGATCATGGGACTAGTCAGAGCACCGGGGAGCTGTTTTTT.